Each of the 4 T cell receptor beta chains below was sequenced from the same sample in a study of blood T cell repertoires in COVID-19. This table comes from immunoSEQ multiplex PCR, and its TCRdb copy is limited to in-frame clones, with some not included. The repertoire consists of some 65,000 clones, with 65% to 85% occurring once and the leading ten covering around 5.1%. Material: peripheral blood. These receptor sequences come from a woman in her 70s with acute or convalescent COVID-19.

This rearrangement joins TRBV5-1 to TRBJ1-3; D not resolved. From germline, CDR1 is SGHRS and CDR2 YFSETQ. This CDR3 has 12 amino acids. V was clipped by 3 bases and J by 3 bases, with 4 bases between them. CDR3 nucleotides: TGCGCCAGCAGCTCCGGTGGAAACACCATATATTTT. Its translation is CASSSGGNTIYF.

The V gene is TRBV11-2, the J gene TRBJ2-4, with TRBD1 as a possible D gene (7 bases). The germline V gene has CDR1 SGHAT and CDR2 FQNNGV. The ends were cut back, 5 bases at V and 6 bases at J, with 20 bases in the middle. There are 16 residues in the CDR3. CDR3 coding DNA: TGTGCCAGCAGCCCCACTTGGGGGGCAGGGGGAAACATTCAGTACTTC. Protein product: CASSPTWGAGGNIQYF.

This sequence joins TRBV2 and TRBJ1-5, with D possibly being TRBD1 (5 bases). V lost 2 bases and J lost 4, with 9 bases in between. CDR1 is SNHLY, CDR2 FYNNEI, per germline. This CDR3 has 14 amino acids. The CDR3, as DNA: TGTGCCAGCAGTGAACAGGGAGGGAATCAGCCCCAGCATTTT. Protein sequence: CASSEQGGNQPQHF.

This chain joins TRBV6-5 and TRBJ1-5; TRBD1 agrees at 10 bases. Germline-derived CDR1 and CDR2 are MNHEY and SVGAGI. This CDR3 is built from 15 residues. The trim removed 10 bases at V and 0 bases at J, leaving 6 bases unmatched. CDR3 bases: TGTGCCACCGAAAGGGACAGGGGTAGCAATCAGCCCCAGCATTTT. Encoded protein: CATERDRGSNQPQHF.